This T cell receptor beta chain was recovered during a study of PD-L1 blockade in urothelial cancer. Study background: Specimens of blood held a median count of roughly 150,000 T cells.

Per germline, CDR1 SGHRS and CDR2 YFSETQ. The length of the CDR3 is 15 residues. Between the trimmed V and J ends, which lost 0 bases and 1 base, there was a span of 8 bases. Time point: pretreatment peripheral blood. Anywhere from 1 to 8 samples came from each patient, spanning pretreatment and on-treatment. Libraries were prepared by immunoSEQ multiplex PCR; TCRdb keeps only in-frame clonotypes and omits some of them. Among approximately 94,000 clones listed, around 87% were seen once. The receptor comes from a man aged 60 to 69 with urothelial cancer. Sequences were derived from PBMCs, sampled around atezolizumab (anti-PD-L1) treatment. The chain employs TRBV5-1 and TRBJ1-3; no clear D. The CDR3, as DNA: TGCGCCAGCAGCTTGGCCGGAGTGTCTGGAAACACCATATATTTT. Translating gives CASSLAGVSGNTIYF.